This paragraph covers one TCR beta chain sequence. The sample originates from a study of cytomegalovirus exposure and HLA in healthy donors. CDR3 length: 15 residues. J was trimmed by 4 bases and V by 6 bases; bases with no gene match: 6. Germline assignment: CDR1 LNHDA and CDR2 SQIVND (reference sequence). Repertoires were generated with immunoSEQ multiplex PCR, while TCRdb's copy carries only in-frame clones and drops some. The sample yields some 170,000 clones, about 82% seen once. J is TRBJ2-1 and V is TRBV19; 10 bases align to TRBD2. Sequencing was done on a sample of PBMCs. This receptor was identified in a man aged 25-45 years in good health and CMV-seropositive. CDR3 sequence (DNA): TGTGCCAGTAGGCAAACTAGCGGGGCTTACAATGAGCAGTTCTTC. This codes for CASRQTSGAYNEQFF.